A selection of T cell receptor beta chains follows, all from one sample in a study of CXCR3-negative and CXCR3-positive naive CD8 T cells. TCRdb reworked the 5' RACE reads into one entry per CDR3 protein, no DNA. The repertoire table contains over 150,000 distinct CDR3 sequences. Sequencing used naive CXCR3+ CD8+ T cells from blood. These receptors all come from a human donor in good health. Some clones in this sample may be carry-over from other donors' samples. The CDR3 runs from the conserved cysteine through the conserved F or W.

TRBV7-8	TRBJ1-4	CASSHPPGGNEKLFF
TRBV28	TRBJ2-2	CASSLAGGVTGELFF
TRBV12-3/TRBV12-4	TRBJ1-1	CASSSSGGTEAFF
TRBV28	TRBJ2-5	CASRRVGYQETQYF
TRBV29-1	TRBJ2-1	CSVEDPWTSGGAYNEQFF
TRBV12-3/TRBV12-4	TRBJ1-1	CASSLSTGYTEAFF
TRBV29-1	TRBJ2-7	CSVEIGGLSYEQYF
TRBV18	TRBJ1-3	CASSPPDSLPFSGNTIYF
TRBV27	TRBJ2-7	CASSLNGNSYEQYF
TRBV9	TRBJ2-1	CASSVVGTEQFF
TRBV4-1	TRBJ2-7	CASSRAPGTSYEQYF
TRBV15	TRBJ1-2	CATSRVGVGANYGYTF
TRBV3-1	TRBJ2-5	CASSQDGGLASRETQYF
TRBV15	TRBJ1-2	CATSDDRTGPTF
TRBV13	TRBJ2-3	CASSYPGGSGRRDTQYF
TRBV5-1	TRBJ2-7	CASSLEAGPYEQYF
TRBV25-1	TRBJ1-1	CASSENRGRNTEAFF
TRBV5-1	TRBJ2-1	CASSSLTSGSPRSYNEQFF
TRBV6-2/TRBV6-3	TRBJ2-7	CASSLPSGGGSSYEQYF
TRBV6-2/TRBV6-3	TRBJ2-7	CASITTPDSSYEQYF
TRBV7-9	TRBJ2-1	CASSLPGASHNEQFF
TRBV7-9	TRBJ2-5	CASSPAGREETQYF
TRBV28	TRBJ2-7	CASSLKGRSGWSSYEQYF
TRBV7-9	TRBJ2-7	CASTTGTGGPQRLYEQYF
TRBV20-1	TRBJ2-1	CSAGPSGASYEQFF
TRBV7-9	TRBJ2-7	CASSGDRRGSYEQYF
TRBV7-9	TRBJ2-2	CATATGTEVTGELFF
TRBV9	TRBJ1-1	CASSVVSGPMNTEAFF
TRBV6-5	TRBJ2-5	CASTGGPFFETQYF
TRBV5-1	TRBJ2-7	CASSYGTGGTVYEQYF
TRBV15	TRBJ2-7	CATSRETMGTGAYEQYF
TRBV12-3/TRBV12-4	TRBJ2-7	CASSLYRVYEQYF
TRBV5-4	TRBJ2-5	CASSNPSGEAQETQYF
TRBV28	TRBJ2-7	CASGGLQSISYEQYF
TRBV20-1	TRBJ2-7	CSARTSGSSYEQYF
TRBV4-3	TRBJ2-1	CASSQIEGNEQFF
TRBV7-9	TRBJ2-2	CASSNQYTGELFF